This T cell receptor beta chain was retrieved from a study of blood T cell repertoires in COVID-19. The overall study: PBMCs, B-cell-depleted T cells, or T cells provided the cDNA or gDNA that made up the material.

This table comes from immunoSEQ multiplex PCR, and its TCRdb copy is limited to in-frame clones, with some not included. The sample lists 250,000 to 300,000 clones, roughly nine tenths occurring once. Germline CDR1 reads LGHNT; CDR2 reads FRNRAP. Trimming cost V 6 bases and J 5 bases; bases outside gene matches: 4. The CDR3 consists of 13 residues. This clonotype originated in a woman in her thirties with COVID-19, enrolled during active disease. Sequencing was done on a sample of peripheral blood. The V gene is TRBV12-5, the J gene TRBJ2-1, with 7 bases that match TRBD1. The CDR3, as DNA: TGTGCTAGTGGCCCGACAGGGCACAATGAGCAGTTCTTC. This encodes CASGPTGHNEQFF.